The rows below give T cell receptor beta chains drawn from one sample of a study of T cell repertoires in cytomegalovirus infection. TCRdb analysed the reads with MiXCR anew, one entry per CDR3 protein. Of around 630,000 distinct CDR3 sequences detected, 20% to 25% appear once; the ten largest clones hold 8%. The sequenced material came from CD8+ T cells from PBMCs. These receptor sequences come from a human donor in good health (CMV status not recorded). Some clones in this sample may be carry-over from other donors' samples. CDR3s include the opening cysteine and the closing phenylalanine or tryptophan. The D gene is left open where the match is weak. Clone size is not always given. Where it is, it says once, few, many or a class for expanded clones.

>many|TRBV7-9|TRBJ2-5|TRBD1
TGTGCCAGCAGCCTGGACAGGGGAGAGACCCAGTACTTC
CASSLDRGETQYF
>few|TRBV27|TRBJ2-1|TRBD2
TGTGCCAGCAGGTCCCTAGCGGGGGGTTCTCACAATGAGCAGTTCTTC
CASRSLAGGSHNEQFF
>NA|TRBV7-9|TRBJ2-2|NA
TGTGCCAGCAGACTCCCGACCGGGTTCGGGGAGCTGTTTTTT
CASRLPTGFGELFF
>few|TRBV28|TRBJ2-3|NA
TGTGCCAGCAGTCCTGACAGGCTGGAAGATACGCAGTATTTT
CASSPDRLEDTQYF
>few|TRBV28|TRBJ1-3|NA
TGTGCCAGCAGCGCAACATCGTCTGGGGTCGGCACCATATATTTT
CASSATSSGVGTIYF
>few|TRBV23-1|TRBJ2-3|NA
TGCGCCAGCAGTCACAAGGGCGAAACCTCTAGCACAGATACGCAGTATTTT
CASSHKGETSSTDTQYF
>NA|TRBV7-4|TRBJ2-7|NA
TGTGCCAACAGCTTAGGGAGGAGTACCTACGAGCAGTACTTC
CANSLGRSTYEQYF
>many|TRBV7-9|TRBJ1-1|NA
TGTGCCAGCAGCTTTCCGGGGGACACTGAAGCTTTCTTT
CASSFPGDTEAFF
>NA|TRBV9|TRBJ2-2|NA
TGTGCCAGCAGCGCCTATAGCGGCGGGGCCGGGGAGCTGTTTTTT
CASSAYSGGAGELFF
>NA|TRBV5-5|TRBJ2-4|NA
TGTGCCAGCAGCGTGCCCGGGGATTCGAACATTCAGTACTTC
CASSVPGDSNIQYF
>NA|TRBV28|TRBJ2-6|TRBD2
TGTGCCAGCAGTTTCGGGGGGGGGGCTGGGGCCAACGTCCTGACTTTC
CASSFGGGAGANVLTF
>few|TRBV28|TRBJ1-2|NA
TGTGCCAGCAGTTCCCCGGGCCCGGACGGCTACACCTTC
CASSSPGPDGYTF
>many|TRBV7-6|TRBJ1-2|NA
TGTGCCAGCAGCTTATCAGGCCTTCAGGCGAACTATGGCTACACCTTC
CASSLSGLQANYGYTF
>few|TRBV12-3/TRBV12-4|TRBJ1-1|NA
TGTGCCAGCAGTTTAGGCGGGCAGGGGAGACAAGCTTTCTTT
CASSLGGQGRQAFF
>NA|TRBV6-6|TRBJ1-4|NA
TGTGCCAGCATTAGGGGTGAAAAACTGTTTTTT
CASIRGEKLFF
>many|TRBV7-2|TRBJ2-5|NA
TGTGCCAGCAGCTTAGGGGGACCAATCCAAGAGACCCAGTACTTC
CASSLGGPIQETQYF
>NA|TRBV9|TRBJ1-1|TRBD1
TGTGCCAGCAGCCCCATGCGGGACAGAAGAGAGGACACTGAAGCTTTCTTT
CASSPMRDRREDTEAFF
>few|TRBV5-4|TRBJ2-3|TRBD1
TGTGCCAGCAGTTCCGGGGACAGCGAAATCACAGATACGCAGTATTTT
CASSSGDSEITDTQYF
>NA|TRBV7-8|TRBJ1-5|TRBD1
TGTGCCAGCAGCCGGACCCCGGGACAGGGGGCTAACAGCAATCAGCCCCAGCATTTT
CASSRTPGQGANSNQPQHF
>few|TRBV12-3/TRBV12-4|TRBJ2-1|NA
TGTGCCAGCAGTTTAGCGAGAACCTACAATGAGCAGTTCTTC
CASSLARTYNEQFF
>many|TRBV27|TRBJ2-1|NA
TGTGCCAGCAGCTACAATAACCGGGTGGTTCAGCAGTTCTTC
CASSYNNRVVQQFF
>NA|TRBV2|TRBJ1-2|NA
TGTGCCATCGCAAGAGGCGGAAAAAACTATGGCTACACCTTC
CAIARGGKNYGYTF
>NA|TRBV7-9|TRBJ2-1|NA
TGTGCCAGCAGCTTAGGGTACGGGCCTAGTCGAGGGGATGAGCAGTTCTTC
CASSLGYGPSRGDEQFF
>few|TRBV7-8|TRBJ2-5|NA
TGTGCCAGCAGCTTAGAAAAGGGTTTGAAGACCCAGTACTTC
CASSLEKGLKTQYF
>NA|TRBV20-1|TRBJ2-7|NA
TGCAGTGCCCCCCGGGACTACGAGCAGTACTTC
CSAPRDYEQYF
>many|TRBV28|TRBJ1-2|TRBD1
TGTGCCAGCACCTTACTGGAGACAGGGGATGGCTACACCTTC
CASTLLETGDGYTF
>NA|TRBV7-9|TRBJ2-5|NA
TGTGCCAGCAGCTCCGGGGCCCTATTGTACCAAGAGACCCAGTACTTC
CASSSGALLYQETQYF
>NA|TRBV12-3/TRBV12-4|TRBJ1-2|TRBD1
TGTGCCAGCAGCCTGACAGGGGTCGATGGCTACACCTTC
CASSLTGVDGYTF
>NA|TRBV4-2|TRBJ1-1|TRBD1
TGTGCCAGCAGCCCAACGACAGGGAGGGATGAAGCTTTCTTT
CASSPTTGRDEAFF
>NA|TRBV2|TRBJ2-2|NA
TGTGCCAGCAGTGGCAGGGCCCGGGAGCTGTTTTTT
CASSGRARELFF
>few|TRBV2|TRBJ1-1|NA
TGTGCCAGCAGTGAGGCGCGGCTCTCTGAAGCTTTCTTT
CASSEARLSEAFF
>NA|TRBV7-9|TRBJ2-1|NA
TGTGCCAGCCGCCCCGGGGGAATCGACAATGAGCAGTTCTTC
CASRPGGIDNEQFF
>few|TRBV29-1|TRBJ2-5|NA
TGCAGCGTTCCCCTACAAGAGACCCAGTACTTC
CSVPLQETQYF
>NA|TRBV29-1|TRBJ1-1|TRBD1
TGCAGCGTTGTCCTCGATCAGGGGGCGCGAGTCACTGAAGCTTTCTTT
CSVVLDQGARVTEAFF
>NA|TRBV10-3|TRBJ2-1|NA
TGTGCCACCCAAGGGCAGGGGTCAATCAATGAGCAGTTCTTC
CATQGQGSINEQFF
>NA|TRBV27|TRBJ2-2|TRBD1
TGTGCCAGCAGTCCCTGGACAGGACCGAACACCGGGGAGCTGTTTTTT
CASSPWTGPNTGELFF
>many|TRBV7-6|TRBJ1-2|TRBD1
TGTGCCAGCAGCCCACGGACAGGACAAGACTCCTATGGCTACACCTTC
CASSPRTGQDSYGYTF
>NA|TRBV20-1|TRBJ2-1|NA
TGCAGTGCTAGACATCTGTATGAGCAGTTCTTC
CSARHLYEQFF
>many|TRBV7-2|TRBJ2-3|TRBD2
TGTGCCAGCAGCGATGTCGGACTAGCGGGGGGGCCGAAAGATACGCAGTATTTT
CASSDVGLAGGPKDTQYF
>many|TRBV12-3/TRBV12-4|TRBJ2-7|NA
TGTGCCAGCAGTTGGAGTTTACAGAGACAGGATTCGTACGAGCAGTACTTC
CASSWSLQRQDSYEQYF